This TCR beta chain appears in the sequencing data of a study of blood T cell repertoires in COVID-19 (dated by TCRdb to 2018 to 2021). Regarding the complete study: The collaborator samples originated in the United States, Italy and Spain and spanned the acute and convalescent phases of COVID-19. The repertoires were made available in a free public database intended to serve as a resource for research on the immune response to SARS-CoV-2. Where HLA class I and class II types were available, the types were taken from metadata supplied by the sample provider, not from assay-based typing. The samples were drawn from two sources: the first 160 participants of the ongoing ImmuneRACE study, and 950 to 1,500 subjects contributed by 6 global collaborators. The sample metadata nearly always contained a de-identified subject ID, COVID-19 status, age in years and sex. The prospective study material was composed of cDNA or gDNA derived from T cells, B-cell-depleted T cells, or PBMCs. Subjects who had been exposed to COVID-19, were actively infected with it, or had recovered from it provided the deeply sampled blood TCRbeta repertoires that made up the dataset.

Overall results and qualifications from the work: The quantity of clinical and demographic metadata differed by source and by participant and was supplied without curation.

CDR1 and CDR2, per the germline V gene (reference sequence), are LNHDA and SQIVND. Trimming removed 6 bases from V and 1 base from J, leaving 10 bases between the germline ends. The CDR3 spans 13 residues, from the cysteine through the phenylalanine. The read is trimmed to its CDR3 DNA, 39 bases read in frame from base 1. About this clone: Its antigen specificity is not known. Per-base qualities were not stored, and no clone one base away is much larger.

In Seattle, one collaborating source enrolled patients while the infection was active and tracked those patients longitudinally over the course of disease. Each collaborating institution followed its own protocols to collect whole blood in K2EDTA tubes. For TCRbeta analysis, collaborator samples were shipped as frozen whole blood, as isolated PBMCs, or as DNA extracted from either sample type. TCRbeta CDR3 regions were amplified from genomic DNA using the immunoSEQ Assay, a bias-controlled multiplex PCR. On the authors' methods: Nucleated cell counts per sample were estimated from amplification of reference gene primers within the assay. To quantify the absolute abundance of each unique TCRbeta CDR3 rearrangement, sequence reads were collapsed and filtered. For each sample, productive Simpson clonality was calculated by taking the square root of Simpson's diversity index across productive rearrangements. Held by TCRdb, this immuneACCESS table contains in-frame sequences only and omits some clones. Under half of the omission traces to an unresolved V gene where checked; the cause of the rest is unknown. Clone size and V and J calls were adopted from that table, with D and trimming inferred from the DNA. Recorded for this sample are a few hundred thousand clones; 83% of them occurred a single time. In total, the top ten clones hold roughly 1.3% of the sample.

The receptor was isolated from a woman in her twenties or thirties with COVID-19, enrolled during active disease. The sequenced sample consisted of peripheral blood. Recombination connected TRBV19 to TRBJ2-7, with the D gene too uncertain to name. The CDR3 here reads CASRSTASYEQYF. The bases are TGTGCCAGTAGATCCACAGCTTCCTACGAGCAGTACTTC.